This TCR beta chain appears in the sequencing data of a study of breast tumors, draining lymph nodes, adjacent tissues. Study observations and caveats: Compared with basal-like, luminal-like tumors shared significantly more repertoire with nontumor tissue. The lymph node origin of tumor T cells was framed as consistent with a hypothesis, not demonstrated. Tumor TCR diversity was below lymph nodes but above nontumor tissue.

MiXCR, applied by TCRdb to the multiplex PCR reads, yields one record per CDR3 protein. The profile covers some 230,000 distinct CDR3 sequences, with approximately 36% appearing a single time and under 4.5% taken by the ten largest. Comments on this clonotype: Its antigen remains unidentified. Given a much more abundant clone one base away, this may be a read error.

The lymph nodes were axillary draining lymph nodes from breast cancer patients. The CDR3 extends over 14 amino acids. Looked up from germline, CDR1 is SGHRS and CDR2 is YFSETQ. The V and J genes are TRBV5-1 and TRBJ1-5; maybe TRBD1 (6 bases). This receptor was obtained from a female donor with breast cancer. Some clones in this sample may be carry-over from other donors' samples. The sample taken for sequencing was axillary lymph node tissue. The CDR3 is CASRATGGNHPQHF. Written as DNA, the CDR3 is TGCGCCAGCAGGGCGACAGGAGGCAATCACCCCCAGCATTTT. The entire variable domain, with the rest obtained from reference TRBV5-1 and TRBJ1-5, is as follows: KAGVTQTPRYLIKTRGQQVTLSCSPISGHRSVSWYQQTPGQGLQFLFEYFSETQRNKGNFPGRFSGRQFSNSRSEMNVSTLELGDSALYLCASRATGGNHPQHFGDGTRLSIL.